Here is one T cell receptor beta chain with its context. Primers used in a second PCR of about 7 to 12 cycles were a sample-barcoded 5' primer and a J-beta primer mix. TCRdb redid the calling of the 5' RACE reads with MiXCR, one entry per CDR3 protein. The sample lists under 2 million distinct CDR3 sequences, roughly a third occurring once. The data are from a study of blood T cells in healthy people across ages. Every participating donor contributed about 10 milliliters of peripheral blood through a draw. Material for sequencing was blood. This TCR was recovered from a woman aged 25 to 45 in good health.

CDR3 protein: CASSPKAGTGADTQYF. The CDR3 DNA reads as TGTGCCAGCAGCCCTAAAGCCGGGACAGGGGCAGATACGCAGTATTTT. V gene TRBV11-2 combines with J gene TRBJ2-3; 10 bases agree with TRBD1. V lost 5 bases and J lost 4; bases outside the gene matches: 9. CDR3 length: 16 residues. CDR1 is SGHAT and CDR2 is FQNNGV in the germline V gene.